Included here is one T cell receptor beta chain sequence, with context. This specimen belongs to a study of blood T cell repertoires in COVID-19. Study information: The cDNA or gDNA used as material had been derived from T cells, B-cell-depleted T cells, or PBMCs.

Clones were read by immunoSEQ multiplex PCR, and TCRdb kept only the in-frame ones, dropping some. The table lists 90,000 to 120,000 clones, 69% of them singletons, with 5% to 6.5% in the top ten. Input material: peripheral blood. The TCR comes from a man older than 75 with acute or convalescent COVID-19.

As DNA, the CDR3 is TGTGCCAGCAGTCCTGGGACAGGGGACGAGCAGTACTTC. This sequence encodes CASSPGTGDEQYF. The gene calls are TRBV12-3 or TRBV12-4 and TRBJ2-7, with 10 positions matching TRBD1. V dropped 5 bases and J dropped 5; count of bases not matched to a gene: 3. The CDR3 is made up of 13 amino acids.